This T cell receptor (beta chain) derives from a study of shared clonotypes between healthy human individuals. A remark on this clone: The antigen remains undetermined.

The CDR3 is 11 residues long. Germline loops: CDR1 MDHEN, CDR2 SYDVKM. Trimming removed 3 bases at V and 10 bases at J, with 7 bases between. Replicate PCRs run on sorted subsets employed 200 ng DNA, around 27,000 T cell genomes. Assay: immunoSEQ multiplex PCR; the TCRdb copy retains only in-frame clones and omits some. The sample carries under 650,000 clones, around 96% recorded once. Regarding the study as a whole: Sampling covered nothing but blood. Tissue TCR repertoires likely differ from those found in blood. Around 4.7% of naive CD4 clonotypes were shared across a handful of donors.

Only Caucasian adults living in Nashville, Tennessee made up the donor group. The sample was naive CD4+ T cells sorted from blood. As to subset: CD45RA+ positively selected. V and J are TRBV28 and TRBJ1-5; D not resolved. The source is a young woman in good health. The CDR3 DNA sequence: TGTGCCAGCAGTTTTCTCAGCCCCCAGCATTTT. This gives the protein CASSFLSPQHF.